Sequencing of this TCR beta chain was carried out in a study of blood T cell repertoires in COVID-19. Study-wide background: T cells, B-cell-depleted T cells, or PBMCs provided the cDNA or gDNA that served as material.

Participants reported their clinical history, and cohort assignment relied on those reports. V was cut by 4 bases and J by 0 bases, with 13 bases left in between. The CDR3 contains 16 residues. Germline V gene sequence: CDR1 SGHRS, CDR2 YFSETQ. Repertoires were generated with immunoSEQ multiplex PCR, while TCRdb's copy carries only in-frame clones and drops some. The sample yields some 370,000 clones, roughly four fifths seen once. This TCR was recovered from a woman between 50 and 59 years old who had recovered from COVID-19. Input material: PBMCs or T cells enriched from blood (not recorded which). The chain employs TRBV5-1 and TRBJ1-4; D is possibly TRBD1 (5 bases). The CDR3 DNA follows: TGCGCCAGCAGCCTCAATACAGGAGCAACTAATGAAAAACTGTTTTTT. Protein product: CASSLNTGATNEKLFF.